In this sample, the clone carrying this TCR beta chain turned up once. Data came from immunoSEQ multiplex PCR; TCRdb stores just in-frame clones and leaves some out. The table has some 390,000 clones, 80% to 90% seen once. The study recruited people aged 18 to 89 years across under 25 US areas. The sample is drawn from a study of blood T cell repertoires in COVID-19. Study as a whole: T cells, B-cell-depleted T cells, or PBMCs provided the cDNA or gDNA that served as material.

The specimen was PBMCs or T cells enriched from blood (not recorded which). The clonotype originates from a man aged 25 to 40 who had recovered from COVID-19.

The CDR3 sequence is CATSSQGEITNTGELFF. DNA of the CDR3: TGTGCCACCAGCTCACAGGGGGAGATTACGAACACCGGGGAGCTGTTTTTT. V is TRBV15 and J is TRBJ2-2, with TRBD1 matching over 8 bases. Germline CDR1 is LNHNV and CDR2 is YYDKDF (reference sequence). V lost 5 bases to trimming and J lost 0 bases; unmatched junction nucleotides: 8. The CDR3 sequence is 17 residues long.